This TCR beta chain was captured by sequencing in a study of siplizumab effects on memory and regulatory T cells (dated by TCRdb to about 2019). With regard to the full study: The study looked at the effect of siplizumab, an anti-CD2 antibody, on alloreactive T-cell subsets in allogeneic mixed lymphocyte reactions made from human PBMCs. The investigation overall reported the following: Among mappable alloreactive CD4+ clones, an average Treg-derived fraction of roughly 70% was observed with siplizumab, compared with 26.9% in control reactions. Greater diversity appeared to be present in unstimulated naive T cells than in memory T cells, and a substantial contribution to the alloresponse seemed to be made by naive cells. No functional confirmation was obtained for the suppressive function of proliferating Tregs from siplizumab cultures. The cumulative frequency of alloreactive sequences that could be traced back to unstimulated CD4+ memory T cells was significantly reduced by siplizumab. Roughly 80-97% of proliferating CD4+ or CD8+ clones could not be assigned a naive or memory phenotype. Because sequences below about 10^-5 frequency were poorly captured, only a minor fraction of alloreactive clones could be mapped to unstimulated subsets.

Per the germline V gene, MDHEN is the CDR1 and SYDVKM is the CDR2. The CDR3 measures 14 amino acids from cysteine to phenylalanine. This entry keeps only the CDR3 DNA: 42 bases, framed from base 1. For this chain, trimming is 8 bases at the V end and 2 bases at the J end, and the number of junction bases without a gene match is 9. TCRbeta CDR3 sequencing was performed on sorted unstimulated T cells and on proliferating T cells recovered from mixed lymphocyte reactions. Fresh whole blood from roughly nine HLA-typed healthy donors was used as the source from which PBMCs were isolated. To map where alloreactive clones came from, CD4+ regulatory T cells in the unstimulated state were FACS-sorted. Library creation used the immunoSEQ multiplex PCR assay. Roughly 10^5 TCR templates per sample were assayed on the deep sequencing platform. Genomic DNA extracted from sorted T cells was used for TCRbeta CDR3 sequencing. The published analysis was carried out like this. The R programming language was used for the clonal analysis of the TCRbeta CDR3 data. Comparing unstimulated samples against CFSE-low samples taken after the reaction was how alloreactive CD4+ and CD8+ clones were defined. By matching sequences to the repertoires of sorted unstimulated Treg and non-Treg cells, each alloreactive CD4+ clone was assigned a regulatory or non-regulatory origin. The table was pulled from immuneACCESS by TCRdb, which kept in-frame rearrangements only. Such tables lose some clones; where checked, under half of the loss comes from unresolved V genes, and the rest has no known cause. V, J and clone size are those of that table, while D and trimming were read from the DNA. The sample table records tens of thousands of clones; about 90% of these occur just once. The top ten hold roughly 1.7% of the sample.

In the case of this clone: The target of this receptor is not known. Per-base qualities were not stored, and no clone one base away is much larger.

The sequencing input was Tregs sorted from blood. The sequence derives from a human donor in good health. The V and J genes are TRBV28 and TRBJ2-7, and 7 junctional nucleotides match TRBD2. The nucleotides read TGTGCCAGCCGCCCCAGCGGGGATACCTACGAGCAGTACTTC. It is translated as CASRPSGDTYEQYF.